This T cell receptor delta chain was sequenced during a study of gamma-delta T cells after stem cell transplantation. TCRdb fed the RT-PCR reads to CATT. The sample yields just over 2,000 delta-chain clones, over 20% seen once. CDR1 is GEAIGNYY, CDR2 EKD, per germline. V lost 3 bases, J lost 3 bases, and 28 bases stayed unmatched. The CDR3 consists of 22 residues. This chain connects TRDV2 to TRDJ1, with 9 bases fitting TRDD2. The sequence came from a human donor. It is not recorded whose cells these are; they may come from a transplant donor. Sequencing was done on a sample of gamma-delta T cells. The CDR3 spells CACDPLSAFLRGRGSKADKLIF. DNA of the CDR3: TGTGCCTGTGACCCGCTCTCGGCCTTCCTACGGGGGAGGGGGTCGAAGGCCGATAAACTCATCTTT.